One and the same sample provided the 22 T cell receptor beta chains below, sequenced in a study of T cell repertoires in ileal Crohn's disease (dated by TCRdb to about 2019). The time point label corresponds to: inflamed ileum from the surgical specimen. The library was obtained by the immunoSEQ multiplex PCR assay. TCRdb took over this immuneACCESS table, retaining in-frame rearrangements with V and J assigned. Such tables are incomplete; in checked studies, under half of the missing clones stem from an unresolved V gene, and the remainder is unexplained. The sample table shows about 17,000 clones, and about 70% are seen once. The leading ten clones occupy over 3.5% of the sample. Sequenced input: ileal tissue. Every receptor here comes from an adult with Crohn's disease.

This chain uses TRBV6-6 with TRBJ1-3; TRBD1 is a possible D gene (6 bases). The germline V gene has CDR1 MNHNY and CDR2 SVGAGI (reference sequence). The CDR3 spans 16 residues. V was clipped by 6 bases and J by 3 bases, with 18 bases between them. The CDR3 nucleotides are TGTGCCAGCAGGCGTGTGGGGGCGCGGGGTGGAAACACCATATATTTT. Its translation: CASRRVGARGGNTIYF.

The chain combines TRBV5-1 with TRBJ2-5; D is perhaps TRBD1 (5 bases). The CDR3 consists of 15 residues. Trimming pared 5 bases from V and 4 bases from J, leaving 18 bases between. Germline loops: CDR1 SGHRS, CDR2 YFSETQ. CDR3 residues: CASRPTGPVGETQYF. The CDR3, as DNA: TGCGCCAGCAGACCAACAGGCCCCGTTGGAGAGACCCAGTACTTC.

This chain links TRBV21-1 with TRBJ2-1; the table's TRBD2 call for D was not verified on the DNA. TRBV21-1 is a pseudogene segment. This CDR3 is built from 13 residues. The CDR3 coding sequence is TGTGCCAGGGGGCGGGGTACCTACAATGAGCAGTTCTTC. Translated, it gives CARGRGTYNEQFF.

The chain recombines TRBV28 with TRBJ1-1, with D uncertain. This CDR3 comprises 12 residues. The germline V gene encodes CDR1 MDHEN and CDR2 SYDVKM. The V gene lost 2 bases and the J gene lost 11 bases, with 12 bases spanning the gap. The CDR3 loop reads CASSLRSSRAFF. The CDR3, as DNA: TGTGCCAGCAGTTTACGGAGCTCACGGGCTTTCTTT.

DNA of the CDR3: TGCGCCAGCAGCCAGTCAGTCGGGGGGGCGAGAGATACGCAGTATTTT. Encoded protein: CASSQSVGGARDTQYF. The chain uses TRBV4-1 and TRBJ2-3, with TRBD2 identical over 8 bases. Germline trimming cut 3 bases from V and 5 bases from J; bases unmatched to any gene: 10. The CDR3 contains 16 residues. The germline V gene encodes CDR1 MGHRA and CDR2 YSYEKL.

The chain couples TRBV28 to TRBJ2-3; D uncertain. The germline gives CDR1 MDHEN, CDR2 SYDVKM. The CDR3 spans 14 residues. Trimming removed 7 bases at V and 9 bases at J, with 20 bases between. Here the CDR3 reads CASTDSGTLWTQYF. CDR3 nucleotide sequence: TGTGCCAGCACTGACTCAGGTACCCTTTGGACGCAGTATTTT.

CDR3 nucleotides: TGTGCCAGCAGCGCCGTTCAGATGGGACATTACTATAATGGCTACACCTTC. Translation: CASSAVQMGHYYNGYTF. The chain is built from TRBV9 and TRBJ1-2; D is perhaps TRBD1 (6 bases). The CDR3 has 17 residues. Trimming took 3 bases from V and 6 from J, leaving 24 bases between them. The germline CDR1 and CDR2 sequences are SGDLS and YYNGEE.

This rearrangement joins TRBV2 to TRBJ1-6; D is possibly TRBD1 (6 bases). Trimming cost V 1 base and J 4 bases, with 11 bases left between them. Germline CDR1 SNHLY, CDR2 FYNNEI. This CDR3 has 16 amino acids. CDR3 bases: TGTGCCAGCAGTGAAGGGGACATCTTGTATAATTCACCCCTCCACTTT. Translating gives CASSEGDILYNSPLHF.

This chain uses TRBV6-5 with TRBJ1-5; possible D gene TRBD1, 6 bases. The V gene's germline CDR1 is MNHEY and CDR2 SVGAGI. Trimming shortened V by 4 bases and J by 5 bases, and 12 bases separated the two germline ends. This CDR3 has 14 amino acids. CDR3 amino acids: CASSSDRPDQPQHF. CDR3 in DNA: TGTGCCAGCAGTTCCGACAGGCCGGATCAGCCCCAGCATTTT.

The V call is TRBV6-1, the J call TRBJ2-7; 9 nucleotides line up with TRBD1. Germline V lookup: CDR1 MNHNS, CDR2 SASEGT. With 3 bases clipped from V and 4 bases from J, the junction kept 4 bases outside the gene matches. This CDR3 contains 14 residues. The DNA of the CDR3 is TGTGCCAGCAGTGACACAGGGGGCCCGTACGAGCAGTACTTC. It codes for CASSDTGGPYEQYF.

The V and J genes are TRBV6-4 and TRBJ2-1; D is undetermined. The CDR3 loop spans 15 amino acids. The V end was cut by 0 bases, the J end by 0 bases, with 6 bases between. Germline CDR1 MRHNA, CDR2 SNTAGT. The DNA for the CDR3 is TGTGCCAGCAGTGACTCCCCAGACTCCTACAATGAGCAGTTCTTC. It specifies CASSDSPDSYNEQFF.

The rearrangement links TRBV7-9 to TRBJ2-3, with 8 bases matching TRBD1. The CDR3 has 15 residues. Per germline, CDR1 SEHNR and CDR2 FQNEAQ (reference sequence). V shed 4 bases, J shed 2 bases, and the junction held 5 bases outside the gene matches. CDR3 amino acids: CASSSGQAPTDTQYF. In DNA form, the CDR3 reads TGTGCCAGCAGCTCGGGACAGGCCCCCACAGATACGCAGTATTTT.

CDR3 loop: CASSLARLAGGDEQYF. CDR3 bases: TGTGCCAGCAGCTTAGCGAGACTAGCGGGAGGCGACGAGCAGTACTTC. The chain has TRBV7-2 and TRBJ2-7; TRBD2 aligns across 13 bases. Trimming cost V 0 bases and J 5 bases; bases outside gene matches: 4. Germline lookup yields CDR1 SGHTA and CDR2 FQGNSA. The length of the CDR3 is 16 residues.

This chain joins TRBV5-1 and TRBJ2-2; the D is unclear. This CDR3 comprises 13 residues. Germline CDR1 and CDR2: SGHRS and YFSETQ. The ends were cut back, 3 bases at V and 2 bases at J, with 5 bases in the middle. CDR3 sequence: CASSWGNTGELFF. Written as DNA, the CDR3 is TGCGCCAGCAGCTGGGGAAACACCGGGGAGCTGTTTTTT.

This clone was observed a single time. CDR3 DNA: TGTGCCATCAGTAAGACCGACAGGGTTAGGACAGATACGCAGTATTTT. Encoded protein: CAISKTDRVRTDTQYF. The J gene is TRBJ2-3, the V gene TRBV10-3; 7 bases line up with TRBD1. With V trimmed by 5 bases and J by 3 bases, 11 bases remained unmatched. This CDR3 is 16 amino acids long. The V gene's germline CDR1 is ENHRY and CDR2 SYGVKD.

The V and J genes are TRBV2 and TRBJ2-3; TRBD2 matches at 7 bases. V lost 8 bases and J lost 2; bases outside the gene matches: 13. Looked up from germline, CDR1 is SNHLY and CDR2 is FYNNEI. The CDR3 consists of 16 residues. CDR3 sequence reads: CASERESGVNTDTQYF. Written as DNA, the CDR3 is TGTGCCAGCGAAAGAGAGAGCGGGGTAAACACAGATACGCAGTATTTT.

J is TRBJ2-6 and V is TRBV4-2; no clear D gene. V was clipped by 0 bases and J by 0 bases, with 3 bases between them. Looked up from germline, CDR1 is LGHNA and CDR2 is YNFKEQ. The CDR3 spans 15 residues. The CDR3 DNA sequence: TGTGCCAGCAGCCAAGAAGTCTCTGGGGCCAACGTCCTGACTTTC. Translated, it gives CASSQEVSGANVLTF.

There are a few counts of this clone. This specimen includes other DNA sequences encoding the same CDR3. The chain carries TRBV6-1 and TRBJ2-7; D gene uncertain. The germline V gene has CDR1 MNHNS and CDR2 SASEGT. The CDR3 loop spans 12 amino acids. Trimming removed 3 bases from V and 4 bases from J, with 7 bases in between. This chain's CDR3 is CASSDYGYEQYF. The CDR3 DNA reads TGTGCCAGCAGTGATTATGGGTACGAGCAGTACTTC.

As DNA, the CDR3 is TGTGCCAGCAGCTCGAGACAGGGGGCATCTAATTCACCCCTCCACTTT. The encoded protein is CASSSRQGASNSPLHF. The gene calls are TRBV5-6 and TRBJ1-6; 10 bases match TRBD1. CDR1 SGHDT and CDR2 YYEEEE come from the germline V gene. Germline trimming cut 3 bases from V and 6 bases from J; bases unmatched to any gene: 6. The CDR3 sequence is 16 residues long. The full variable domain, completed using reference TRBV5-6 and TRBJ1-6, is DAGVTQSPTHLIKTRGQQVTLRCSPKSGHDTVSWYQQALGQGPQFIFQYYEEEERQRGNFPDRFSGHQFPNYSSELNVNALLLGDSALYLCASSSRQGASNSPLHFGNGTRLTVT.

The chain uses TRBV23-1 and TRBJ1-2; TRBD1 matches 8 bases. TRBV23-1 qualifies as an ORF whose function is uncertain. The CDR3 runs to 15 residues. Losses at the gene ends were 4 bases for V and 4 bases for J; bases not matched to a gene: 8. CDR3 bases: TGCGCCAGCAGTCGCTTCAGGGGGCGACTCTATGGCTACACCTTC. It encodes CASSRFRGRLYGYTF.

The V gene is TRBV11-2, the J gene TRBJ2-5; D is possibly TRBD1 or TRBD2 (5 bases each). Looked up from germline, CDR1 is SGHAT and CDR2 is FQNNGV. V was pared by 1 base and J by 5 bases, with 8 bases between. The CDR3 consists of 13 residues. The CDR3 coding sequence is TGTGCCAGCAGCTTAGCGGGGACCGAGACCCAGTACTTC. This codes for CASSLAGTETQYF.

The V and J genes are TRBV18 and TRBJ1-1; 8 bases match TRBD1. Germline-derived CDR1 and CDR2 are KGHSH and LQKENI. The V and J ends lost 6 bases and 3 bases, in that order; junction bases with no gene match: 6. The CDR3 runs 14 residues. The CDR3 DNA is TGTGCCAGCTCCCCTCAGACAGGGGACACTGAAGCTTTCTTT. As protein: CASSPQTGDTEAFF.